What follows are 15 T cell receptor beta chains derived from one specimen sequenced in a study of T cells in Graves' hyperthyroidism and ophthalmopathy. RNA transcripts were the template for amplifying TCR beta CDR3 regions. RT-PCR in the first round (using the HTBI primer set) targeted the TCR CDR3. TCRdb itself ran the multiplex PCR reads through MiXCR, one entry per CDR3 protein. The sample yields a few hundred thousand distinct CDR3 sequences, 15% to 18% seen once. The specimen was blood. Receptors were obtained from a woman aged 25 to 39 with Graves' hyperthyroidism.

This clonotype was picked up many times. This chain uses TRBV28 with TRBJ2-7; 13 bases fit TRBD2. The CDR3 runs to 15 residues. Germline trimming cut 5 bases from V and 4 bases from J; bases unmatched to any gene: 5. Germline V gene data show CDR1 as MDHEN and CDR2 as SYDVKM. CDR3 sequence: CASSTQTSGRYEQYF. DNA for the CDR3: TGTGCCAGCAGTACCCAGACTAGCGGGAGGTACGAGCAGTACTTC.

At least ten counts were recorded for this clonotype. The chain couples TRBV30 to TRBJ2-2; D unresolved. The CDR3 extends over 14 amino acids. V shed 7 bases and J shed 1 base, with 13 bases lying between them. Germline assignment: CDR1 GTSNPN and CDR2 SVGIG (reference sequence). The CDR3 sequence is CAFEAWGNTGELFF. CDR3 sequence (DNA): TGTGCCTTTGAGGCGTGGGGGAACACCGGGGAGCTGTTTTTT.

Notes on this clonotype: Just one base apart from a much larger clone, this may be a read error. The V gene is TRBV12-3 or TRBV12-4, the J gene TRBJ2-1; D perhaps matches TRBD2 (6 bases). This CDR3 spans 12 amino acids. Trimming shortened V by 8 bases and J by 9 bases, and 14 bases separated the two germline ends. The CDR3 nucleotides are TGTGCCAGCCGGGGGTGTCGCAGTGAGCAGTTCTTC. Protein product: CASRGCRSEQFF.

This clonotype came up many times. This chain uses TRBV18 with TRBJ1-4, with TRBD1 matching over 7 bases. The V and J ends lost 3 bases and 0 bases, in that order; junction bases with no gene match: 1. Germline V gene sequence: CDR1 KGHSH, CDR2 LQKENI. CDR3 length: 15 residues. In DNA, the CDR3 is TGTGCCAGCTCACCGACAGGGCCAACTAATGAAAAACTGTTTTTT. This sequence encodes CASSPTGPTNEKLFF.

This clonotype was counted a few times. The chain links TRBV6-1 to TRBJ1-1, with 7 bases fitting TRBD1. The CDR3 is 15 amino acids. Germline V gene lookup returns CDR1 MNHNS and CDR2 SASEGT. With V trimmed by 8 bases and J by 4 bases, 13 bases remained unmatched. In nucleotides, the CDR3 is TGTGCCAGCGGGACAGACGCTAACATGAGCACTGAAGCTTTCTTT. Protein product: CASGTDANMSTEAFF.

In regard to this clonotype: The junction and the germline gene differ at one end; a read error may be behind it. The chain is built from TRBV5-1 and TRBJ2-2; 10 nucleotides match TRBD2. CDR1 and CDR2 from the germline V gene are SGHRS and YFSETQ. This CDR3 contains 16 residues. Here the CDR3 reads CASSLVSSGSAGELLF. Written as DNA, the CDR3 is TGCGCCAGCAGCTTGGTTTCTAGCGGGAGTGCCGGGGAGCTGCTTTTT.

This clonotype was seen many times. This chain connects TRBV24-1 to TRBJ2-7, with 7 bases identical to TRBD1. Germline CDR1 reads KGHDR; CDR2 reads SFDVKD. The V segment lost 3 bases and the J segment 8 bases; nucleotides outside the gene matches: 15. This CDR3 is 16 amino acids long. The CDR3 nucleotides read TGTGCCACCAGTGATCCGCGACAGGGACAATCTACGAAGCAGTACTTC. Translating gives CATSDPRQGQSTKQYF.

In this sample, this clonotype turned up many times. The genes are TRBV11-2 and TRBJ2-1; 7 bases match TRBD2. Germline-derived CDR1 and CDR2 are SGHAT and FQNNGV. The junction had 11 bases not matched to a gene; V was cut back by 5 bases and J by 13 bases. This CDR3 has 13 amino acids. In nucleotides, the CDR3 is TGTGCCAGCAGCGCACCGGGACTAACGCTTCAGTTCTTC. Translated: CASSAPGLTLQFF. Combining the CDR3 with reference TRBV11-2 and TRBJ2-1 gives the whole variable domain EAGVAQSPRYKIIEKRQSVAFWCNPISGHATLYWYQQILGQGPKLLIQFQNNGVVDDSQLPKDRFSAERLKGVDSTLKIQPAKLEDSAVYLCASSAPGLTLQFFGPGTRLTVL.

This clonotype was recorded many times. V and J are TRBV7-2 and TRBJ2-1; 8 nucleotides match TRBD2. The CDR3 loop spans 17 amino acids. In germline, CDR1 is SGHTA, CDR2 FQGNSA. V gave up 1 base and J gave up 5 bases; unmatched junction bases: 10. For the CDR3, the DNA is TGTGCCAGCAGCTTAGTCCCCTGGCGGGAGGACAACAATGAGCAGTTCTTC. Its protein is CASSLVPWREDNNEQFF. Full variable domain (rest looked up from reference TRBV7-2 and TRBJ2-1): GAGVSQSPSNKVTEKGKDVELRCDPISGHTALYWYRQSLGQGLEFLIYFQGNSAPDKSGLPSDRFSAERTGGSVSTLTIQRTQQEDSAVYLCASSLVPWREDNNEQFFGPGTRLTVL.

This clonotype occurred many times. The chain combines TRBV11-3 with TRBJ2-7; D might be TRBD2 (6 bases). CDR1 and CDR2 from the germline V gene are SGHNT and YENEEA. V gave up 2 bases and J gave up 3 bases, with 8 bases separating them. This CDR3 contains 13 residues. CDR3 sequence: CASSLMRDYEQYF. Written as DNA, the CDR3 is TGTGCCAGCAGCTTAATGCGGGACTACGAGCAGTACTTC.

CDR3 amino acids: CASSLGGRYTDTQYF. Here the CDR3 DNA reads TGTGCCAGCAGCTTGGGTGGACGCTACACAGATACGCAGTATTTT. The V call is TRBV7-9, the J call TRBJ2-3; D gene uncertain. V was cut by 3 bases and J by 2 bases, with 12 bases left in between. CDR1 and CDR2 (germline): SEHNR, FQNEAQ (reference sequence). CDR3 length: 15 residues.

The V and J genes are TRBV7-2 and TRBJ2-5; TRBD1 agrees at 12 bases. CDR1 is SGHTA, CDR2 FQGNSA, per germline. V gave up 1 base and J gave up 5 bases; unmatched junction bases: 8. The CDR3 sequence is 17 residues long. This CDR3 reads CASSLELGQGAGETQYF. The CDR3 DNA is TGTGCCAGCAGCTTAGAACTGGGACAGGGGGCGGGGGAGACCCAGTACTTC.

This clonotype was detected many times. CDR3 bases: TGTGCCATCAGTGAGCGGCGGGAGGGATACAATGAGCAGTTCTTC. Residues: CAISERREGYNEQFF. The rearrangement uses TRBV10-3 and TRBJ2-1, with 9 bases that match TRBD2. CDR1 and CDR2 (germline): ENHRY, SYGVKD. J lost 4 bases, V lost 2 bases, and 3 bases had no gene match. This CDR3 contains 15 residues.

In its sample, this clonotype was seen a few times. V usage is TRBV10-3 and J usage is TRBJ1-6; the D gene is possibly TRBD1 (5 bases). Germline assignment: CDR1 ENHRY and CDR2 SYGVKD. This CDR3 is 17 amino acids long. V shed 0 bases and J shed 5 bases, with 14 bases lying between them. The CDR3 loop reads CAISESAGSGDNSPLHF. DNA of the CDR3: TGTGCCATCAGTGAGTCCGCAGGGTCGGGCGATAATTCACCCCTCCACTTT.

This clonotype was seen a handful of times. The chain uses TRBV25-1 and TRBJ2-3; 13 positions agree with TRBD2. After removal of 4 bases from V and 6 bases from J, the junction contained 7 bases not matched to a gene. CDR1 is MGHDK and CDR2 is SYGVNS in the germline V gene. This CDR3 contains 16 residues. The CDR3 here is CASSAWTSGSTDTQYF. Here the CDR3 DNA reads TGTGCCAGCAGTGCCTGGACTAGCGGGAGTACTGATACGCAGTATTTT.